What follows are 31 T cell receptor beta chains derived from one specimen sequenced in a study of blood T cells in healthy people across ages. Primers used in a second PCR of about 7 to 12 cycles were a sample-barcoded 5' primer and a J-beta primer mix. MiXCR, run by TCRdb on the 5' RACE reads, gives a single entry per CDR3 protein. The table includes about 1.4 million distinct CDR3 sequences, approximately 59% detected once. The material sequenced was blood. All receptors derive from a man between 18 and 35 years old in good health.

This chain links TRBV15 with TRBJ2-1, with 9 positions matching TRBD1. CDR1 LNHNV and CDR2 YYDKDF come from the germline V gene (reference sequence). The CDR3 sequence is 16 residues long. V lost 5 bases and J lost 5; bases outside the gene matches: 10. The CDR3 protein is CATSARTGVTNNEQFF. Written as DNA, the CDR3 is TGTGCCACCAGCGCCAGGACAGGGGTAACGAACAATGAGCAGTTCTTC.

This clonotype turned up a few times. The chain employs TRBV7-2 and TRBJ2-3, with 11 bases lining up with TRBD2. The length of the CDR3 is 19 residues. Germline CDR1 and CDR2: SGHTA and FQGNSA. Trimming took 1 base from V and 2 from J; bases not matched to a gene: 11. CDR3 bases: TGTGCCAGCAGCTTAGATCCCCTACTAGCGGGGGAGCACACAGATACGCAGTATTTT. Translated: CASSLDPLLAGEHTDTQYF.

The chain has TRBV4-1 and TRBJ2-3; D might be TRBD2 (5 bases). This CDR3 spans 14 amino acids. Per germline, CDR1 MGHRA and CDR2 YSYEKL. The V end lost 3 bases, the J end lost 4 bases, and 11 bases lay between the germline ends. The DNA for the CDR3 is TGCGCCAGCAGCCAGGGAGAGTACGCAGATACGCAGTATTTT. Protein product: CASSQGEYADTQYF.

This clonotype has at least ten counts. The V and J genes are TRBV20-1 and TRBJ2-7; the D is unclear. Germline V gives CDR1 DFQATT, CDR2 SNEGSKA (reference sequence). V dropped 5 bases and J dropped 4 bases, with 15 bases sitting between them. The length of the CDR3 is 13 residues. The CDR3, as DNA: TGCAGTGCTCCCCTTGGGCAGCATTACGAGCAGTACTTC. Translation: CSAPLGQHYEQYF.

J is TRBJ2-3 and V is TRBV15; D may match TRBD1 or TRBD2 (5 bases each). The V and J ends lost 3 bases and 0 bases respectively, with 10 bases between them. CDR3 length equals 15 residues. The germline V gene encodes CDR1 LNHNV and CDR2 YYDKDF (reference sequence). The CDR3 DNA sequence: TGTGCCACCAGCAGGGGGGACCTTAGCACAGATACGCAGTATTTT. Translating it yields CATSRGDLSTDTQYF. The full variable domain, with the rest looked up from reference TRBV15 and TRBJ2-3, is DAMVIQNPRYQVTQFGKPVTLSCSQTLNHNVMYWYQQKSSQAPKLLFHYYDKDFNNEADTPDNFQSRRPNTSFCFLDIRSPGLGDTAMYLCATSRGDLSTDTQYFGPGTRLTVL.

In this sample, this clonotype turned up a few times. The chain recombines TRBV6-5 with TRBJ2-7; a weak D match, TRBD1 (6 bases). Germline lookup yields CDR1 MNHEY and CDR2 SVGAGI. V was cut by 6 bases and J by 2 bases, with 11 bases left in between. The CDR3 runs 13 residues. CDR3 nucleotide sequence: TGTGCCAGCAGACAGGGAGACCCCTACGAGCAGTACTTC. This encodes CASRQGDPYEQYF.

This clonotype was counted between two and nine times. The chain links TRBV10-3 to TRBJ2-1; 8 nucleotides match TRBD2. V was pared by 6 bases and J by 1 base, with 8 bases of the junction left unmatched. CDR1 and CDR2 from the germline V gene are ENHRY and SYGVKD. The CDR3 spans 16 residues. The CDR3 bases are TGTGCCATCAGACCGAGCGGGAGAGGTTCCTACAATGAGCAGTTCTTC. Encoded protein: CAIRPSGRGSYNEQFF.

In its sample, this clonotype was seen a few times. V and J are TRBV20-1 and TRBJ2-1; TRBD2 aligns across 7 bases. Germline CDR1 is DFQATT and CDR2 is SNEGSKA (reference sequence). V was pared by 3 bases and J by 4 bases, with 9 bases of the junction left unmatched. CDR3 length: 15 amino acids. CDR3 DNA: TGCAGTGCTAGCCTAGTGGGAGGGGCGTACAATGAGCAGTTCTTC. Its translation: CSASLVGGAYNEQFF.

V is TRBV3-1 and J is TRBJ2-3, with D perhaps being TRBD1 or TRBD2 (5 bases each). Trimming stripped 5 bases from V and 10 bases from J, with 10 bases between. CDR1 LGHDT and CDR2 YNNKEL come from the germline V gene (reference sequence). The CDR3 is made up of 11 amino acids. CDR3 amino acids: CASSKRGAQYF. Written as DNA, the CDR3 is TGTGCCAGCAGCAAACGAGGGGCGCAGTATTTT.

The chain is built from TRBV4-2 and TRBJ2-3; D gene uncertain. Germline loops: CDR1 LGHNA, CDR2 YNFKEQ. V was shortened by 4 bases and J by 0 bases, with 8 bases between the two germline ends. This CDR3 contains 14 residues. CDR3 sequence reads: CASSPVLSTDTQYF. As DNA, the CDR3 is TGTGCCAGCAGCCCGGTGCTAAGCACAGATACGCAGTATTTT.

The chain joins TRBV20-1 to TRBJ1-5, with D tentatively TRBD1 (6 bases). Trimming shortened V by 5 bases and J by 0 bases, and 14 bases separated the two germline ends. CDR1 is DFQATT and CDR2 is SNEGSKA in the germline V gene (reference sequence). The CDR3 length is 15 residues. The CDR3 sequence: CSAGEGENSNQPQHF. In nucleotides, the CDR3 is TGCAGTGCTGGGGAGGGGGAGAATAGCAATCAGCCCCAGCATTTT.

The V gene is TRBV2, the J gene TRBJ2-7; perhaps TRBD2 as D (6 bases). The J call may be faulty, since TRBJ2-5 better matches the DNA end. The CDR3 totals 14 residues. Germline-derived CDR1 and CDR2 are SNHLY and FYNNEI. The CDR3 nucleotides read TGTGCCAGCAGTGCTGGCGGGGTAAGAGAGACCCAGTACTTC. Translation gives CASSAGGVRETQYF.

The chain employs TRBV27 and TRBJ2-4, with a weak D call TRBD1 (5 bases). The CDR3 contains 16 residues. V was clipped by 4 bases and J by 3 bases, with 16 bases between them. Germline V gene lookup returns CDR1 MNHEY and CDR2 SMNVEV (reference sequence). CDR3 protein: CASSSRVGVVKNIQYF. CDR3 in DNA: TGTGCCAGCAGTTCCAGGGTTGGCGTTGTCAAAAACATTCAGTACTTC.

The gene calls are TRBV20-1 and TRBJ2-1; a weak D match, TRBD1 (5 bases). V was shortened by 3 bases and J by 8 bases, with 11 bases between the two germline ends. Germline V gene lookup returns CDR1 DFQATT and CDR2 SNEGSKA (reference sequence). The CDR3 length is 12 residues. The CDR3 spells CSARGQGDEQFF. The CDR3 DNA sequence: TGCAGTGCTAGGGGCCAGGGCGATGAGCAGTTCTTC.

The chain uses TRBV10-3 and TRBJ2-7; D is unclear. The CDR3 totals 12 residues. Germline assignment: CDR1 ENHRY and CDR2 SYGVKD. Trimming took off 2 bases at V and 7 bases at J, with 9 bases between the two ends. This CDR3 reads CAISEAGFEQYF. The CDR3, as DNA: TGTGCCATCAGTGAGGCCGGGTTTGAGCAGTACTTC.

The chain has TRBV5-1 and TRBJ2-2; D ambiguous. Germline V gene lookup returns CDR1 SGHRS and CDR2 YFSETQ. Trimming removed 0 bases at V and 3 bases at J, with 6 bases between. This CDR3 has 14 residues. CDR3 nucleotides: TGCGCCAGCAGCTTGGCCGTCGACACCGGGGAGCTGTTTTTT. Translation: CASSLAVDTGELFF.

The V and J genes are TRBV6-4 and TRBJ2-2; 13 nucleotides line up with TRBD2. The germline V gene has CDR1 MRHNA and CDR2 SNTAGT. This CDR3 is 16 amino acids long. The junction had 6 bases not matched to a gene; V was cut back by 7 bases and J by 4 bases. The CDR3 loop is CASKLAGGPVTGELFF. The DNA for the CDR3 is TGTGCCAGCAAACTAGCGGGAGGGCCAGTCACCGGGGAGCTGTTTTTT.

This chain joins TRBV7-9 and TRBJ1-1, with 7 bases matching TRBD1. Looked up from germline, CDR1 is SEHNR and CDR2 is FQNEAQ (reference sequence). The CDR3 covers 16 residues. The V segment lost 4 bases and the J segment 3 bases; nucleotides outside the gene matches: 11. The CDR3 DNA reads TGTGCCAGCAGCTCGACTTACGAGGGGGCACACACTGAAGCTTTCTTT. It translates to CASSSTYEGAHTEAFF.

The chain links TRBV6-5 to TRBJ2-4; 9 nucleotides agree with TRBD1. Germline V lookup: CDR1 MNHEY, CDR2 SVGAGI. Trimming at V came to 10 bases and at J to 0 bases, leaving 7 bases not matched to a gene. The length of the CDR3 is 15 residues. For the CDR3, the DNA is TGTGCCACCGAGGACAGGGGACTAGCCAAAAACATTCAGTACTTC. Protein: CATEDRGLAKNIQYF.

This clonotype was detected ten times or more. This sequence joins TRBV7-9 and TRBJ1-6; the D gene is possibly TRBD1 (6 bases). The CDR3 runs to 14 residues. V lost 1 base to trimming and J lost 8 bases, with 9 bases between them. Germline V gene data show CDR1 as SEHNR and CDR2 as FQNEAQ (reference sequence). The CDR3 here is CASSLEDSDSPLHF. For the CDR3, the DNA is TGTGCCAGCAGCTTAGAGGACAGCGATTCACCCCTCCACTTT.

For this clonotype: The junction and the germline gene differ at one end; a read error may be behind it. V gene TRBV24-1 combines with J gene TRBJ2-2; D is perhaps TRBD1 (5 bases). CDR1 and CDR2 from the germline V gene are KGHDR and SFDVKD. CDR3 length: 14 residues. Written as DNA, the CDR3 is TGTACCACCAGTGCTGGGGCTGTGAACGGGGAGCTGTTTTTT. Residues: CTTSAGAVNGELFF.

The chain carries TRBV6-2 or TRBV6-3 and TRBJ2-7; perhaps TRBD2 as D (6 bases). With 5 bases removed from V and 3 bases from J, the gap between germline ends came to 11 bases. The CDR3 runs to 13 residues. Germline CDR1 reads MNHEY; CDR2 reads SVGEGT. Written as DNA, the CDR3 is TGTGCCAGCAGTACGGGACTCCACTACGAGCAGTACTTC. Protein: CASSTGLHYEQYF.

Only a few counts were recorded for this clonotype. The V gene is TRBV29-1, the J gene TRBJ2-3, with TRBD1 as a possible D gene (6 bases). Germline values: CDR1 SQVTM, CDR2 ANQGSEA. CDR3 length equals 13 residues. The ends were cut back, 4 bases at V and 2 bases at J, with 10 bases in the middle. The CDR3 DNA reads as TGCAGCGTTGCCGGACAGCACACAGATACGCAGTATTTT. It encodes CSVAGQHTDTQYF.

This clonotype has more than one count but fewer than ten. The rearrangement joins TRBV29-1 to TRBJ2-7; D uncertain. The CDR3 runs 12 residues. CDR1 and CDR2 (germline): SQVTM, ANQGSEA. V was shortened by 0 bases and J by 2 bases, with 5 bases between the two germline ends. In DNA, the CDR3 is TGCAGCGTTGAAGAAGGACCCTACGAGCAGTACTTC. Protein: CSVEEGPYEQYF.

V usage is TRBV12-3 or TRBV12-4 and J usage is TRBJ2-3; 9 bases are a match to TRBD1. V gave up 5 bases and J gave up 5 bases; unmatched junction bases: 5. The CDR3 has 14 residues. The CDR3 spells CASSRTGVGDTQYF. The CDR3, as DNA: TGTGCCAGCAGTAGGACAGGGGTCGGAGATACGCAGTATTTT.

This clonotype was observed a handful of times. The gene calls are TRBV20-1 and TRBJ1-2; D not certain. Germline V gene data show CDR1 as DFQATT and CDR2 as SNEGSKA (reference sequence). The CDR3 consists of 11 residues. V lost 6 bases to trimming and J lost 4 bases, with 9 bases between them. This chain's CDR3 is CSANAVYGYTF. CDR3 nucleotides: TGCAGTGCCAACGCGGTCTATGGCTACACCTTC.

V usage is TRBV7-9 and J usage is TRBJ2-5; perhaps TRBD2 as D (7 bases). V lost 7 bases and J 4 bases, leaving 16 bases between the germline ends. The length of the CDR3 is 14 residues. CDR1 is SEHNR and CDR2 is FQNEAQ in the germline V gene (reference sequence). The CDR3 loop reads CASKKGGLAETQYF. The CDR3 region has the DNA TGTGCCAGCAAGAAGGGGGGGCTTGCAGAGACCCAGTACTTC.

This clonotype has just a few counts. The chain links TRBV29-1 to TRBJ2-1, with D tentatively TRBD1 or TRBD2 (5 bases each). This CDR3 is 14 amino acids long. Trimming removed 5 bases from V and 1 base from J, with 12 bases in between. Germline CDR1 reads SQVTM; CDR2 reads ANQGSEA. The CDR3 coding sequence is TGCAGCGTTTGGGTGGGGACGTCCTACAATGAGCAGTTCTTC. It is translated as CSVWVGTSYNEQFF.

This chain joins TRBV4-1 and TRBJ2-1; D perhaps matches TRBD1 (6 bases). The CDR3 contains 16 residues. Germline V gene data show CDR1 as MGHRA and CDR2 as YSYEKL. The ends were cut back, 4 bases at V and 6 bases at J, with 19 bases in the middle. For the CDR3, the DNA is TGCGCCAGCAGCCTCCGCCGGGACAAGGCTTTCAATGAGCAGTTCTTC. Its protein is CASSLRRDKAFNEQFF.

J is TRBJ2-5 and V is TRBV7-2; 11 bases are shared with TRBD2. Unmatched junction bases numbered 28, after V lost 5 bases and J lost 11 bases. There are 20 residues in the CDR3. Per germline, CDR1 SGHTA and CDR2 FQGNSA. The CDR3 DNA is TGTGCCAGCAGCGCCACGGCCCCACTAGCGGGGGATTTCTCGGGCCATGAGCAGTACTTC. As protein: CASSATAPLAGDFSGHEQYF.

This chain connects TRBV4-1 to TRBJ2-1; 7 nucleotides line up with TRBD2. Gene TRBJ2-7 matches the end of the DNA better, so the J call may be wrong. The CDR3 sequence is 17 residues long. Germline V gene data show CDR1 as MGHRA and CDR2 as YSYEKL. The CDR3 DNA reads as TGCGCCAGCAGCCCACCCCCAGCGGGACTAAACTACAATGAGCAGTACTTC. It codes for CASSPPPAGLNYNEQYF.